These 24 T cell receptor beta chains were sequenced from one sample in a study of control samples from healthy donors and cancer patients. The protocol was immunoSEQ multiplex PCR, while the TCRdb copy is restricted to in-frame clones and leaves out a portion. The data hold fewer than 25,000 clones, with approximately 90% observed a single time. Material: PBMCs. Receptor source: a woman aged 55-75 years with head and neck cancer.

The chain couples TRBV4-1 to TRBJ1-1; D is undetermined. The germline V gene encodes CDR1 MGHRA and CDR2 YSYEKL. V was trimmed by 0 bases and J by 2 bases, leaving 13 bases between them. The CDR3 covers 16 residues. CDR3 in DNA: TGCGCCAGCAGCCAAGAGGTGGCGGGCGGCAACACTGAAGCTTTCTTT. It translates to CASSQEVAGGNTEAFF.

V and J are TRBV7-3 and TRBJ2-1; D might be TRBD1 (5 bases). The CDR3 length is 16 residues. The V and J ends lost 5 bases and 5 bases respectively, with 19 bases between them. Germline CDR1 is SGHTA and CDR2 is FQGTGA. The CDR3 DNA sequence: TGTGCCAGCAGCCTTCCTGGGGCGCGGAAAAACAATGAGCAGTTCTTC. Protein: CASSLPGARKNNEQFF.

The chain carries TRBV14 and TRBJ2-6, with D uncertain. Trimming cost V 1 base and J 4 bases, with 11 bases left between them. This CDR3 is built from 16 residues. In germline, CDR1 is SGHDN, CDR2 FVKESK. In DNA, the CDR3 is TGTGCCAGCAGCCAAGTGGGCAGGTCCGGGGCCAACGTCCTGACTTTC. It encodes CASSQVGRSGANVLTF. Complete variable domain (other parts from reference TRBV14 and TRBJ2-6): EAGVTQFPSHSVIEKGQTVTLRCDPISGHDNLYWYRRVMGKEIKFLLHFVKESKQDESGMPNNRFLAERTGGTYSTLKVQPAELEDSGVYFCASSQVGRSGANVLTFGAGSRLTVL.

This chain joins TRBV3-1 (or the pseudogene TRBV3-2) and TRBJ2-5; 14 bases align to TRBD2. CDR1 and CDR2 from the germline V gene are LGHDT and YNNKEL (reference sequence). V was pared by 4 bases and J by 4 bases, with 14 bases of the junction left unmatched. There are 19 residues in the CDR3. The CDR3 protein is CASSPKAGIGTSGRETQYF. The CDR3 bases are TGTGCCAGCAGCCCCAAGGCCGGAATCGGGACTAGCGGGAGAGAGACCCAGTACTTC.

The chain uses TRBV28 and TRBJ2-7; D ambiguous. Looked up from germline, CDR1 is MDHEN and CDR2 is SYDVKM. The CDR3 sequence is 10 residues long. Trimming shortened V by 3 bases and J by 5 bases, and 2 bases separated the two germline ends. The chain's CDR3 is CASSFDEQYF. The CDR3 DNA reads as TGTGCCAGCAGTTTCGACGAGCAGTACTTC.

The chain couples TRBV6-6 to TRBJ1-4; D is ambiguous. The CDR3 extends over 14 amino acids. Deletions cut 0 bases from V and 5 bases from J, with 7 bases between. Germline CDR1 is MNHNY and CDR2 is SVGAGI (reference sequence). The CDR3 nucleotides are TGTGCCAGCAGTTACTCCTTCCTGAATGAAAAACTGTTTTTT. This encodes CASSYSFLNEKLFF.

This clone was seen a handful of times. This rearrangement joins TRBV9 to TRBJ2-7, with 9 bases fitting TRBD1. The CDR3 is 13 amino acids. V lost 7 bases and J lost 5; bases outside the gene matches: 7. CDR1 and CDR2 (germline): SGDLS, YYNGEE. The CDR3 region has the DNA TGTGCCAGCGGAGGGACAGGGTCCAACGAGCAGTACTTC. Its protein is CASGGTGSNEQYF. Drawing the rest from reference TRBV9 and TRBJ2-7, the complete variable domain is DSGVTQTPKHLITATGQRVTLRCSPRSGDLSVYWYQQSLDQGLQFLIQYYNGEERAKGNILERFSAQQFPDLHSELNLSSLELGDSALYFCASGGTGSNEQYFGPGTRLTVT.

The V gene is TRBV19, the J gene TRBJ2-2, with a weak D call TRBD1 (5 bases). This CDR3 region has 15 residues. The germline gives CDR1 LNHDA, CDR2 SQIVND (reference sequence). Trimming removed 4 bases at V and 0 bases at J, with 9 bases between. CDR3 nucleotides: TGTGCCAGTAGTAGCGCAGGGACGAACACCGGGGAGCTGTTTTTT. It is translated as CASSSAGTNTGELFF.

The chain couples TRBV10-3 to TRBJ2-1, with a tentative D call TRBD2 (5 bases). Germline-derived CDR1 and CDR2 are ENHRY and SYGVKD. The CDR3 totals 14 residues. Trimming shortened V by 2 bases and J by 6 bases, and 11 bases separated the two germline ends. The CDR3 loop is CAISEPLEGNEQFF. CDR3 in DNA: TGTGCCATCAGTGAGCCCCTAGAGGGCAATGAGCAGTTCTTC.

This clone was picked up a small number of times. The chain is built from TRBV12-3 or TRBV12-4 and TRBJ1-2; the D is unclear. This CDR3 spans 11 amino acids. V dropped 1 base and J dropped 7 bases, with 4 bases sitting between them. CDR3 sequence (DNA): TGTGCCAGCAGTTTAGGGAGTGGCTACACCTTC. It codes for CASSLGSGYTF.

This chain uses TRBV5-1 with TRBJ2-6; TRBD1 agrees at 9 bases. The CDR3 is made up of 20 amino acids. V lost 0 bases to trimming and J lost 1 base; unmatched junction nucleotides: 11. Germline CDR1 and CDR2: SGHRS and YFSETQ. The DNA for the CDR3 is TGCGCCAGCAGCTTGGCCGGAACAGGGGGCTCTAATTCTGGGGCCAACGTCCTGACTTTC. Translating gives CASSLAGTGGSNSGANVLTF.

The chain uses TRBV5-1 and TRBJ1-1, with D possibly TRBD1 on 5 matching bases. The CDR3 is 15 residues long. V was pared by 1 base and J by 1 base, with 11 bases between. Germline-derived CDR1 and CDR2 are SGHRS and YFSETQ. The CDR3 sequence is CASSLTGPKNTEAFF. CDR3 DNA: TGCGCCAGCAGCTTGACAGGCCCGAAGAACACTGAAGCTTTCTTT.

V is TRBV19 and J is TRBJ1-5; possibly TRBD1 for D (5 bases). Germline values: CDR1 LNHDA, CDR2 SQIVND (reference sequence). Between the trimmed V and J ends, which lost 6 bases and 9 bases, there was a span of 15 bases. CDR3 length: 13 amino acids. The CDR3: CASRRDGRRPQHF. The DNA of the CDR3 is TGTGCCAGTAGGAGGGACGGGCGGCGGCCCCAGCATTTT.

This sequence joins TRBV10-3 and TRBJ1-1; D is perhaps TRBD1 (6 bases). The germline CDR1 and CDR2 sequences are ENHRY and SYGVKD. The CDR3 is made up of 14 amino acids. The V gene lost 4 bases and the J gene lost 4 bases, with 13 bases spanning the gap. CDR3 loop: CAISVRGQGTEAFF. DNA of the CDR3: TGTGCCATCAGTGTGCGGGGGCAGGGCACTGAAGCTTTCTTT.

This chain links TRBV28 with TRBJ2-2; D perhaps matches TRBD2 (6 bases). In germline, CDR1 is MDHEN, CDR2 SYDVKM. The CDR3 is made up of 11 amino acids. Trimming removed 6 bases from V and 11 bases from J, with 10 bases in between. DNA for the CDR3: TGTGCCAGCAGGGAGGGTAAAGAGCTGTTTTTT. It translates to CASREGKELFF.

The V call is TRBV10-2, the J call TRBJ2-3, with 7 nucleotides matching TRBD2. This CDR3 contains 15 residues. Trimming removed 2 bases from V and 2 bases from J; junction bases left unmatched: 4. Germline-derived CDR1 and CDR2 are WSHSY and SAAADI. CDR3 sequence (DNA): TGCGCCAGCAGTGAGCCTAGCGGAAACACAGATACGCAGTATTTT. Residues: CASSEPSGNTDTQYF.

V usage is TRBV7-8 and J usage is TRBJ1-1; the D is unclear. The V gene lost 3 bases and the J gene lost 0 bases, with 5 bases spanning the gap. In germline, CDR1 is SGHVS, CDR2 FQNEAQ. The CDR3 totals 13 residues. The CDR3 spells CASSLDLNTEAFF. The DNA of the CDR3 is TGTGCCAGCAGCTTGGATCTGAACACTGAAGCTTTCTTT.

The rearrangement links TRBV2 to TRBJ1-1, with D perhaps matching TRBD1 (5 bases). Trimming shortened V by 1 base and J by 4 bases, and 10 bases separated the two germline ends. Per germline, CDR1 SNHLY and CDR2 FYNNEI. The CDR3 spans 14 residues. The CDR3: CASSEGGWVTEAFF. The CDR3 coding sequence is TGTGCCAGCAGTGAAGGGGGCTGGGTCACTGAAGCTTTCTTT.

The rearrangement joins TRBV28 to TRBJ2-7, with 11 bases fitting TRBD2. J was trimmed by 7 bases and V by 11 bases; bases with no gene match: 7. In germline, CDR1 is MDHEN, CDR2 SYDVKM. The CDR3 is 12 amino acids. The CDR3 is CASLAGEKEQYF. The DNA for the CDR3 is TGTGCCTCACTAGCGGGAGAAAAAGAGCAGTACTTC.

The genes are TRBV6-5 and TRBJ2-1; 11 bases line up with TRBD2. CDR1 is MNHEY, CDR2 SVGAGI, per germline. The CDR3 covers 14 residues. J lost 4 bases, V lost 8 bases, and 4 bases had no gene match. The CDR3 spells CASGLAGGYNEQFF. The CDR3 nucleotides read TGTGCCAGCGGTTTAGCGGGAGGGTACAATGAGCAGTTCTTC.

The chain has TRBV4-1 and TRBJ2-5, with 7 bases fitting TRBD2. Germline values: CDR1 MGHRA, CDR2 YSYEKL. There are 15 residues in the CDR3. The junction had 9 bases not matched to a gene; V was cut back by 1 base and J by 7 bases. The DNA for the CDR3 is TGCGCCAGCAGCCAAGCTCACGGTAGCGGGTGGACCCAGTACTTC. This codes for CASSQAHGSGWTQYF.

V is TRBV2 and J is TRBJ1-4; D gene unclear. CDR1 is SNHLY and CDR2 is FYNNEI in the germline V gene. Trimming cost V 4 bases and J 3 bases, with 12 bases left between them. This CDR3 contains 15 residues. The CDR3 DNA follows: TGTGCCAGCAGTGCCGGACCGACCTCTAATGAAAAACTGTTTTTT. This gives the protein CASSAGPTSNEKLFF.

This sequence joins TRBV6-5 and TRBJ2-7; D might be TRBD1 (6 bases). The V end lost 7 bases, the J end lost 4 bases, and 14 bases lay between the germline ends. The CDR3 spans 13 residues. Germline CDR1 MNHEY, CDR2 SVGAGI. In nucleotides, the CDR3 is TGTGCCAGCAAATCAGGGGTTACTTACGAGCAGTACTTC. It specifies CASKSGVTYEQYF.

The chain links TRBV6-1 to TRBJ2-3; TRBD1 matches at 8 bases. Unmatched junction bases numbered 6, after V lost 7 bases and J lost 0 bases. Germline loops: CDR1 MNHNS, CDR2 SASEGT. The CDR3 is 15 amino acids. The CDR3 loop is CASTDRDRSTDTQYF. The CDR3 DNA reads TGTGCCAGCACGGACAGGGACCGAAGCACAGATACGCAGTATTTT.